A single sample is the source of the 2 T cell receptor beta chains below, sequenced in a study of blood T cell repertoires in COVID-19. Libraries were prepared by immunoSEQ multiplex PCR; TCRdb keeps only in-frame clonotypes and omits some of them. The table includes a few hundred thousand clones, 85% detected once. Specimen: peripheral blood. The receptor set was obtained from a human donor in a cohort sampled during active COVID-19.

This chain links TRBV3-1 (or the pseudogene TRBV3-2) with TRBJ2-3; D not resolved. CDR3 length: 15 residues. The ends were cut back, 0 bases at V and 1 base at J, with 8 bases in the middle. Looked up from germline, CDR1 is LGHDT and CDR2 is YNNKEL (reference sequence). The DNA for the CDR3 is TGTGCCAGCAGCCAAGAATATCGGGGCACAGATACGCAGTATTTT. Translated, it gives CASSQEYRGTDTQYF.

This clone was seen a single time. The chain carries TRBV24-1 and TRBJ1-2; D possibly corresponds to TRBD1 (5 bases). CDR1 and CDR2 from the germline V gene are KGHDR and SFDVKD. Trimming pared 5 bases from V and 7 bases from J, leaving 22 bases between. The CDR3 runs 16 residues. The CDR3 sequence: CATSGDLGGRSFGYTF. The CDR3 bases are TGTGCCACCAGTGGCGATTTGGGGGGGAGGAGCTTTGGCTACACCTTC.